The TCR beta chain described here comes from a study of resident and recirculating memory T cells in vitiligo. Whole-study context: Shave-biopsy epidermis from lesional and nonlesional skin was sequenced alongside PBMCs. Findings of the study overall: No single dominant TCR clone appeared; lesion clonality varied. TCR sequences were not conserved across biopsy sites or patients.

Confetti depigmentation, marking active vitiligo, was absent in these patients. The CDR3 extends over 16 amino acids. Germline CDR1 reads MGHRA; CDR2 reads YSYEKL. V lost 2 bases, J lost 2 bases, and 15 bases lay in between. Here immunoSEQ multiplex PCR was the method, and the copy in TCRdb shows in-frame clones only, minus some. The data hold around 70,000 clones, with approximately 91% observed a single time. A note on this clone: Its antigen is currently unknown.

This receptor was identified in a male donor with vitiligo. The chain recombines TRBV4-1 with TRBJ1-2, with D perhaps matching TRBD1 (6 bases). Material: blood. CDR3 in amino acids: CASSQRTEGENYGYTF. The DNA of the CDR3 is TGCGCCAGCAGCCAACGGACCGAGGGGGAGAACTATGGCTACACCTTC.